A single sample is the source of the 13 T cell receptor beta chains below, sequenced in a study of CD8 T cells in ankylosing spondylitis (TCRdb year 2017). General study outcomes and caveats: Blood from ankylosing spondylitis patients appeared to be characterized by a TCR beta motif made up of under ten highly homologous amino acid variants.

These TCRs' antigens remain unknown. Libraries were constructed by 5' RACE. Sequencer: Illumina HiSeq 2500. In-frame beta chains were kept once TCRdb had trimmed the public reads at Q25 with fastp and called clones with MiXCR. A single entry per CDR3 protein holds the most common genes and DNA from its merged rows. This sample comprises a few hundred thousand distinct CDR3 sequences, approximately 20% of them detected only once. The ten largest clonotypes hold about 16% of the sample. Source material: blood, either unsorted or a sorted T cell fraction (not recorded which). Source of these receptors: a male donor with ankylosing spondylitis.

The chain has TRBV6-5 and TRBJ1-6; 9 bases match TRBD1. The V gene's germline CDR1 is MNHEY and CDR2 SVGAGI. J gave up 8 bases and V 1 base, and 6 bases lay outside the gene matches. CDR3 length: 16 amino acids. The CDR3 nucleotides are TGTGCCAGCAGTTACTTCGGACAGGGGAATGATTCACCCCTCCACTTT. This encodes CASSYFGQGNDSPLHF.

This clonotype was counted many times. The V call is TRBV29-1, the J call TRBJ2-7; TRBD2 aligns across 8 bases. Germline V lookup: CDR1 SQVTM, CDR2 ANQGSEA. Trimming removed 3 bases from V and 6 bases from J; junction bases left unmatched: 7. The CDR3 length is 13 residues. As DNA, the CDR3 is TGCAGCGTTGATACTAGCGGTGGGCTCGAGCAGTACTTC. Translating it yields CSVDTSGGLEQYF.

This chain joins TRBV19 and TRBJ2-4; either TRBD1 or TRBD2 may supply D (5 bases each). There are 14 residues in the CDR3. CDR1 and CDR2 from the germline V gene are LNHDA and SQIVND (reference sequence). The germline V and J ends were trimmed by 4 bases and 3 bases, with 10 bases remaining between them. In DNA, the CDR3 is TGTGCCAGTAGTAGCAGGGCGGGCAAAAACATTCAGTACTTC. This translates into CASSSRAGKNIQYF.

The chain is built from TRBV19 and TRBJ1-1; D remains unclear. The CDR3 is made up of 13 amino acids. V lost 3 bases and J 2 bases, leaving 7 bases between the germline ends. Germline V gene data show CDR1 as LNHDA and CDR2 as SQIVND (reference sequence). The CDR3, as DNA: TGTGCCAGTAGTATGGGGAGAAACACTGAAGCTTTCTTT. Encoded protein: CASSMGRNTEAFF.

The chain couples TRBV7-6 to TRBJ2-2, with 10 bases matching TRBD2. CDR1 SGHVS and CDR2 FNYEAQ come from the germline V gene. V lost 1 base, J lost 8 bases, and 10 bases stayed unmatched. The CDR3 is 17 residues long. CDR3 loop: CASSLGMASGRIGELFF. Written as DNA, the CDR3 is TGTGCCAGCAGCTTAGGGATGGCTAGCGGGAGAATAGGGGAGCTGTTTTTT.

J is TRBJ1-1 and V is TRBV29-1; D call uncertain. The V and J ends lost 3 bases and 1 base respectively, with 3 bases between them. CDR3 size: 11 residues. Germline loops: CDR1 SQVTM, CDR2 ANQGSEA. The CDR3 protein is CSVDENTEAFF. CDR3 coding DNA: TGCAGCGTTGATGAGAACACTGAAGCTTTCTTT.

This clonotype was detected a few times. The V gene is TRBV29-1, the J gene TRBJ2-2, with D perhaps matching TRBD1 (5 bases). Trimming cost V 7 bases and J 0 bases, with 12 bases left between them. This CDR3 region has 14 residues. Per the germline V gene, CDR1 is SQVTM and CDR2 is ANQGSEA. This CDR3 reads CSAMTVTNTGELFF. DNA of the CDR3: TGCAGCGCAATGACAGTTACGAACACCGGGGAGCTGTTTTTT.

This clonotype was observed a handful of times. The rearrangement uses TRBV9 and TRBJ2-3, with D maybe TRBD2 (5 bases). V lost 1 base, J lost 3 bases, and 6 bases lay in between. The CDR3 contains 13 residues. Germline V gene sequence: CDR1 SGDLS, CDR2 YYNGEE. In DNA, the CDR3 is TGTGCCAGCAGCGTACGAGGGACAGATACGCAGTATTTT. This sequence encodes CASSVRGTDTQYF.

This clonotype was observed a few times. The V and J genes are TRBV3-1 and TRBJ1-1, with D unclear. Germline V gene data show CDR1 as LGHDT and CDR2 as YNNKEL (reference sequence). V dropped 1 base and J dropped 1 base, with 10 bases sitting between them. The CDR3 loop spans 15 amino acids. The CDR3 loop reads CASSQGGQPNTEAFF. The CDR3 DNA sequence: TGTGCCAGCAGCCAAGGAGGGCAGCCGAACACTGAAGCTTTCTTT. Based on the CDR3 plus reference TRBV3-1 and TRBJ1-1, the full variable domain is DTAVSQTPKYLVTQMGNDKSIKCEQNLGHDTMYWYKQDSKKFLKIMFSYNNKELIINETVPNRFSPKSPDKAHLNLHINSLELGDSAVYFCASSQGGQPNTEAFFGQGTRLTVV.

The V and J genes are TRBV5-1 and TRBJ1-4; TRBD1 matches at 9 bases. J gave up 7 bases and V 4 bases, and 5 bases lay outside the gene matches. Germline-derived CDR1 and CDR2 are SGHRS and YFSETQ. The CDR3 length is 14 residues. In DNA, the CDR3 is TGCGCCAGCAGCGGACAGGGGTACGGTGAAAAACTGTTTTTT. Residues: CASSGQGYGEKLFF.

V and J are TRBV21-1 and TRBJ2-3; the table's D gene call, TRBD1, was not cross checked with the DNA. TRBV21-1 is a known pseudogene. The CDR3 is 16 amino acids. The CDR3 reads CASSKARDGCTDTQYF. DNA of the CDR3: TGTGCCAGCAGCAAAGCCCGGGACGGATGCACAGATACGCAGTATTTT.

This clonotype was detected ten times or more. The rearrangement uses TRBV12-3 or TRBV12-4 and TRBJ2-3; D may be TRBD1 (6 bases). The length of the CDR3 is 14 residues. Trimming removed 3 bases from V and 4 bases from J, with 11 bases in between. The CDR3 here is CASSFRQEADTQYF. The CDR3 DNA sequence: TGTGCCAGCAGTTTCAGACAGGAAGCAGATACGCAGTATTTT.

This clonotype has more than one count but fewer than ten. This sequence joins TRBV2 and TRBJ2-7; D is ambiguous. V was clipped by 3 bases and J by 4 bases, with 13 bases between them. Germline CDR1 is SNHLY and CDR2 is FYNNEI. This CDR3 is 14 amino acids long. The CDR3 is CASSEGRLAYEQYF. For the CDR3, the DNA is TGTGCCAGCAGTGAGGGCAGGCTTGCTTACGAGCAGTACTTC.